This is a list of T cell receptor beta chains from one sample in a study of blood T cell repertoires in COVID-19. Method: immunoSEQ multiplex PCR; TCRdb's copy keeps in-frame clones and lacks some. This sample has some 170,000 clones, with 82% found just once. The material sequenced was peripheral blood. These receptors came from a woman in her seventies with acute or convalescent COVID-19. CDR3s include the opening cysteine and the closing phenylalanine or tryptophan. The D gene is left open where the match is weak.

-,TRBJ2-3,TRBV7-2,CASSLAGLNAMGTDTQYF
-,TRBJ1-1,TRBV5-1,CASSLFGGTEAFF
-,TRBJ1-3,TRBV3-1/TRBV3-2,CASSQDLGTMGGNTIYF
TRBD1,TRBJ2-2,TRBV18,CASSLNRGLGNTGELFF
-,TRBJ1-1,TRBV28,CASSPPGQEAFF
-,TRBJ1-2,TRBV5-1,CASSLGGGYNGYTF
TRBD1,TRBJ1-5,TRBV6-1,CASSEAGGVGDQPQHF
TRBD1,TRBJ2-3,TRBV5-1,CASSPRDRGRSDTQYF
TRBD2,TRBJ2-1,TRBV7-9,CASSLTPGLVSHEQFF
-,TRBJ1-1,TRBV9,CASSALRGGDTEAFF
-,TRBJ2-3,TRBV12-5,CASGLGDTERDTQYF
TRBD1,TRBJ1-5,TRBV2,CASIADRNQPQHF
-,TRBJ1-1,TRBV29-1,CSGEVREGGGTEAFF
-,TRBJ1-2,TRBV2,CASNRDTVYGYTF
-,TRBJ2-7,TRBV28,CASSGRPYEQYF
TRBD1,TRBJ1-2,TRBV30,CAWSGTGGSGYTF
TRBD2,TRBJ2-1,TRBV6-2/TRBV6-3,CASSVRTSGRYNEQFF
-,TRBJ1-5,TRBV28,CASSLGGTQPQHF
-,TRBJ2-7,TRBV19,CASSLNRETYEQYF
-,TRBJ2-5,TRBV5-1,CASSLGTAQETQYF
TRBD1,TRBJ1-1,TRBV29-1,CSVRRGLNTEAFF
TRBD1,TRBJ1-2,TRBV23-1,CASSVTGVGYTF
TRBD2,TRBJ2-3,TRBV27,CASSLIFGGGQSHTQYF
TRBD1,TRBJ1-3,TRBV6-5,CASRGQVVSGNTIYF
-,TRBJ2-1,TRBV6-5,CASSYAWGDYNEQFF
TRBD2,TRBJ2-3,TRBV6-4,CARRATGLGGTDTQYF
-,TRBJ1-3,TRBV4-2,CASSQDPGYGGNTIYF
-,TRBJ1-1,TRBV5-1,CASSNLGHSNTEAFF
TRBD2,TRBJ2-7,TRBV4-3,CASSQTAGGSYEQYF
-,TRBJ2-1,TRBV12-2,CASRFMPRLAGVNEQFF
-,TRBJ1-4,TRBV19,CASTLDRATNEKLFF
TRBD1,TRBJ1-2,TRBV29-1,CSVRGNYGYTF
-,TRBJ1-5,TRBV7-2,CASSQGSSNQPQHF
-,TRBJ2-7,TRBV9,CASSVGQGPYEQYF
-,TRBJ1-3,TRBV6-5,CASSRQGLSGNTIYF
-,TRBJ2-3,TRBV27,CASSRPDGLGDTDTQYF
TRBD1,TRBJ2-1,TRBV6-2/TRBV6-3,CASSYLRGQSYNEQFF
TRBD2,TRBJ2-1,TRBV11-2,CASSPGLAGLDEQFF
-,TRBJ2-7,TRBV4-1,CASSPPARSEQYF
-,TRBJ1-1,TRBV29-1,CSTGSGYNTEAFF
TRBD1,TRBJ2-3,TRBV29-1,CSVRQGGFTDTQYF